This T cell receptor beta chain was recovered during a study of blood T cell repertoires in COVID-19. Participants, about 18 to 89 years old, spanned about two dozen US areas. In Cohort 3, a recovered donor had either two negative PCRs, clearance, or symptom resolution. Some clones are missing from TCRdb's copy, which holds only in-frame ones; the method was immunoSEQ multiplex PCR. The table shows about 320,000 clones, with about 85% occurring only once. Sample: PBMCs or T cells enriched from blood (not recorded which). The sequence was collected from a woman in her 30s who had recovered from COVID-19.

This CDR3 reads CASSQIPGLAGGHYEQYF. CDR3 nucleotides: TGTGCCAGCAGCCAGATTCCGGGACTAGCGGGGGGCCACTACGAGCAGTACTTC. The rearrangement uses TRBV3-1 (or the pseudogene TRBV3-2) and TRBJ2-7, with 15 bases that match TRBD2. The CDR3 extends over 18 amino acids. The V gene end was trimmed by 3 bases and the J gene end by 3 bases; junction bases not matched to a gene: 9. Germline V gene sequence: CDR1 LGHDT, CDR2 YNNKEL (reference sequence).